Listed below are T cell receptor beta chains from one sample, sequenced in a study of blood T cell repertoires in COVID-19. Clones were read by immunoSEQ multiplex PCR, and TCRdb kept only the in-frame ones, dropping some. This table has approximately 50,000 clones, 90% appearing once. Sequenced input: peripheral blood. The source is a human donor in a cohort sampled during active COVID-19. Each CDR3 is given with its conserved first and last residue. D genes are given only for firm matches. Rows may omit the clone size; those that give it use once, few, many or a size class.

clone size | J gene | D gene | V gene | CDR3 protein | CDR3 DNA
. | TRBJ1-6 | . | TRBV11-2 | CASSYYNSPLHF | TGTGCCAGCAGCTACTACAATTCACCCCTCCACTTT
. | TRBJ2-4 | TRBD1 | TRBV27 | CASSLQFGQGWERGNSNIQYF | TGTGCCAGCAGTTTACAATTCGGACAGGGGTGGGAGAGGGGGAATAGTAACATTCAGTACTTC
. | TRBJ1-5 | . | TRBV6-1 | CASSESGTGIQPQHF | TGTGCCAGCAGTGAATCTGGAACAGGGATTCAGCCCCAGCATTTT
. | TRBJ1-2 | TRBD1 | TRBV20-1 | CSASLRGTAPSYTF | TGCAGTGCTAGTCTCAGGGGGACAGCCCCGAGTTACACCTTC
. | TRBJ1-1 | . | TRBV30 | CACARLLNTEAFF | TGTGCCTGTGCCCGACTATTGAACACTGAAGCTTTCTTT
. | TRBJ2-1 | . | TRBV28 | CASSLLLPGNEQFF | TGTGCCAGCAGTTTATTACTCCCAGGCAATGAGCAGTTCTTC
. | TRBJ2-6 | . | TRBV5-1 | CASLPVPTGGANVLTF | TGCGCCAGCCTCCCCGTCCCAACGGGGGGGGCCAACGTCCTGACTTTC
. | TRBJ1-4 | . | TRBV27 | CASSLYGGANEKLFF | TGTGCCAGCAGTTTGTACGGGGGGGCTAATGAAAAACTGTTTTTT
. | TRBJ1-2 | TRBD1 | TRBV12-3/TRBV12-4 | CASSLMTGDGYTF | TGTGCCAGCAGTCTTATGACAGGGGATGGCTACACCTTC
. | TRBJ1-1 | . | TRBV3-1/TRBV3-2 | CASGHRGNTEAFF | TGTGCCAGCGGTCACCGGGGGAACACTGAAGCTTTCTTT
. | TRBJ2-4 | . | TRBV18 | CASSPPTLAKNIQYF | TGTGCCAGCTCACCACCCACTTTAGCCAAAAACATTCAGTACTTC
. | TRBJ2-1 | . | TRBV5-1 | CASSRGGSVAIGNEQFF | TGCGCCAGCAGCCGGGGAGGTTCGGTTGCTATTGGCAATGAGCAGTTCTTC
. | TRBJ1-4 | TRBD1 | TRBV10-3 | CAISENRGDEKLFF | TGTGCCATCAGTGAAAACAGGGGCGATGAAAAACTGTTTTTT
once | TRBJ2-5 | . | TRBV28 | CASSTRQVGQETQYF | TGTGCCAGCAGTACCAGACAGGTGGGGCAAGAGACCCAGTACTTC
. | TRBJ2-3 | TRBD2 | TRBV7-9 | CASSPVFGRATDTQYF | TGTGCCAGCAGTCCGGTTTTCGGGAGGGCCACAGATACGCAGTATTTT
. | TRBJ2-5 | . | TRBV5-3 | CARSLVGQETQYF | TGTGCCAGAAGCTTGGTCGGCCAAGAGACCCAGTACTTC